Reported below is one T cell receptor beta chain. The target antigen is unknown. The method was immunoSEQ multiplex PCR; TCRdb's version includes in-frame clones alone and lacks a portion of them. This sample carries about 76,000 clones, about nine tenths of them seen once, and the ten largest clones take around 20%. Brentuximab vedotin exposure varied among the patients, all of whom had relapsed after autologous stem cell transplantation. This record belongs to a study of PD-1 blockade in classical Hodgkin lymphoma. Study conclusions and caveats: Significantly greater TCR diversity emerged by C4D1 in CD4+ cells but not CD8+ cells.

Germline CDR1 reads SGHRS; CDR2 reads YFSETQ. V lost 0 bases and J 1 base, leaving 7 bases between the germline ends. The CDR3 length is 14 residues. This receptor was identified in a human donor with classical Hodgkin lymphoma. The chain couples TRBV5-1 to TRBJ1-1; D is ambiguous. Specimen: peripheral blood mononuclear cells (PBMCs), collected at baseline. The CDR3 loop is CASSLGNANTEAFF. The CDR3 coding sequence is TGCGCCAGCAGCTTGGGAAACGCGAACACTGAAGCTTTCTTT.